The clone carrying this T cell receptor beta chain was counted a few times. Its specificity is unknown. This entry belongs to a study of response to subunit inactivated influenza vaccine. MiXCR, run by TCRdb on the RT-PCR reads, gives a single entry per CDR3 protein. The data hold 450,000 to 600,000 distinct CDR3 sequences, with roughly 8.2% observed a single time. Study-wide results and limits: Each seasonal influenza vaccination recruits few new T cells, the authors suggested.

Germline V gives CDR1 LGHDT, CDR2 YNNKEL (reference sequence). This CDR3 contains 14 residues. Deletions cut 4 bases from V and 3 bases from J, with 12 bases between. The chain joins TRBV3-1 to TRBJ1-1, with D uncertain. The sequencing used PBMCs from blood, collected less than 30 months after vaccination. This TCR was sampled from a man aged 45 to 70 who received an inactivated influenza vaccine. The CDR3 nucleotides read TGTGCCAGCAGCCCCATTCCCCGGGACACTGAAGCTTTCTTT. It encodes CASSPIPRDTEAFF.